Detailed here is one T cell receptor beta chain. There is no known antigen for this receptor. Base qualities were left out, and no much larger clone turns up one base away. This sample stems from a study of cytomegalovirus exposure and HLA in healthy donors (dated by TCRdb to about 2017). About the investigation overall: In an earlier analysis of some 550 of the donors, around 300 Gb of sequence data and just under 120 million unique TCR beta sequences from 150 million to 200 million T cells were reported. An early release that covered 640 HLA-typed donors contained approximately 300 gigabases of sequencing data and 80 million or so unique TCR sequences. Of the roughly 430 genotyped donors, about 84% fell in the genetic ancestry cluster associated with self-reported Caucasian donors. The study aimed to test whether signatures of past pathogen exposure could be identified by cataloging public T cell receptors. The study profiled the T cell repertoires of approximately 700 subjects by immunosequencing and related them to cytomegalovirus serostatus. Along with the roughly 700-subject first cohort, a separate validation cohort of more than 90 different subjects was used. The study combined high-throughput TCR immunosequencing, statistical association of individual TCRs with disease status, and machine learning to predict cytomegalovirus infection status. A later analysis re-analyzed previously published TCR beta repertoires from about 600 donors and added high-resolution HLA genotyping to study TCR occurrence patterns. Rather than drawing on any new phenotypic data, the later analysis identified candidate immune exposures from TCR beta sequences and the way those sequences occurred across donors. An earlier analysis of several hundred of the donors applied high-throughput TCR beta sequencing to assess whether each TCR beta V gene segment acted as functional or pseudogenic. Donor age, sex, ethnicity and CMV serostatus were compiled together with the repertoire data. A later genetic analysis used genome-wide SNP genotypes for about 60% of the 666 donors, treating that subset as a discovery cohort. All discovery cohort repertoires had been generated on a single sequencing platform. Class I and class II HLA loci were covered by the typing at four-digit resolution. Typing coverage varied by locus: about 620-630 donors for A, B, C, DRB1 and DQB1; more than 500 for DQA1; over 600 for DPA1; 450 to 480 for DPB1. Roughly 5 DR-DQ haplotypes were handled as single units for association and clustering, since linkage in the cohort was strong. Among 398 genotyped donors of the cohort, an average of approximately 240,000 unique TCR beta nucleotide sequences was sequenced per donor, of which roughly 18% were non-productive. The paper's findings and limits, for the study overall: A further reported finding was that TCR beta sequences accurately predicted the HLA-A and HLA-B alleles for most subjects in the first cohort. In a later genetic analysis, fewer N-insertions in productive TCRs were reported among donors in an Asian-associated ancestry cluster than the 666-donor mean. According to the authors, the approach could potentially be generalized to other disease states and immunological phenotypes. Most CMV-associated TCR beta chains appeared to be HLA-restricted in a later analysis, and the HLA associations seemed to be driven largely by CMV exposure. The classifier was reported to diagnose cytomegalovirus status with high specificity and sensitivity in both the original and validation cohorts. Immune exposure information for the cohort was limited to CMV serostatus. Because HLA typing was unavailable for some donors at each locus, only the typed subset was used in association tests. Most TCR sequences were observed very rarely across donors, whereas some public TCRs were present in many individuals. Only TCR beta chains were sequenced in this cohort, and the absence of alpha or paired-chain data limited detectable features. In an earlier analysis of several hundred of the donors, most TCR beta V segments were observed in productive rearrangements about 90% or about 30% of the time, broadly matching IMGT annotations. The presence/absence analyses assumed that sequencing depth was roughly uniform across donors, and that assumption may not be true. Assigning TCR associations to individual alleles was difficult when HLA alleles, especially DR and DQ, strongly co-occurred. At a false discovery rate of 0.05, a later analysis linked around 17,000 TCR beta sequences to specific HLA alleles. Because the 87-base-pair reads could not distinguish some IMGT-functional V segments, including TRBV6-2 and TRBV6-3, those segments were excluded. In a later genetic analysis, a missense DCLRE1C variant was associated with V-gene and J-gene trimming of TCR beta chains, and the association was replicated in an independent cohort. According to a later analysis, parvovirus B19, influenza, CMV and Epstein-Barr virus appeared linked to several top co-occurrence clusters. A cluster of highly shared sequence variants was judged likely to represent a technical artifact of the sequencing pipeline. Correlated functional status among segregating V segments might reflect linkage disequilibrium, but an unknown experimental factor could not be ruled out. Because counts were too low, some 16 rarely observed V segments, including chromosome 9 orphons, were excluded from the earlier analysis of around 590 of the donors. In a later analysis, HLA-associated TCR beta chains showed more clonal expansion and lower generation probabilities than non-associated chains that were equally common. In vitro tests confirmed that a few of the cytomegalovirus-associated TCR beta chains recognize cytomegalovirus antigens. A total of 150 to 200 TCR beta chains were listed by the study as associated with cytomegalovirus. In a later analysis, the rate of TCR association differed among HLA loci, with DRB1 alleles having the most associated TCRs and HLA-C alleles having the fewest.

Cut back by 1 base and 4 bases, the V and J ends lie 7 bases apart. From its cysteine to its phenylalanine, the CDR3 spans 14 amino acids. The sequence is cut down to CDR3 DNA, 42 bases in frame from base 1. For CDR1 and CDR2, the germline V gene (reference sequence) lists SSHAT and FNYEAQ. Library prep was done by the immunoSEQ multiplex PCR assay. For the multiplex PCR, a mixture combining 60 forward primers for TCR Vbeta segments and 13 reverse primers for TCR Jbeta segments was used. The CDR3 region of rearranged TCR beta genes was amplified from genomic DNA with a multiplex PCR assay. On the Illumina HiSeq System, the amplified TCR beta libraries were sequenced as 87-base-pair reads. The source study handled its data this way. A later analysis tallied around 82 million unique TCR beta chains across the 666 repertoires, and approximately 9.9 million of those chains were shared by two or more donors. Raw reads were error-corrected and collapsed into unique sequences with a nearest-neighbor algorithm that merged closely related sequences to remove PCR and sequencing errors. Alignment of CDR3 sequences to IMGT reference sequences was used to assign V, D and J gene segments. For a sequence to be retained, at least a six-nucleotide match to both a V gene segment and a J gene segment was required. A rearrangement counted as productive if the CDR3 had no stop codons and remained in frame with V and J, and every other rearrangement counted as non-productive. CDR3 was defined according to IMGT convention as the region running from the second conserved V-encoded cysteine to the conserved J-encoded phenylalanine. Sequences without an unambiguous match to a single V gene segment were excluded from the earlier analysis of 450 to 650 of the donors. In an earlier analysis of 587 of the donors, V segments were called functional above 56.7% productive rearrangements and were called segregating when the between-donor standard deviation exceeded 5%. A statistical classification framework was built to diagnose cytomegalovirus status from the catalog of TCR beta chain sequences. V and J gene assignment, in a later analysis, came from comparing TCR nucleotide sequences with IMGT/GENE-DB human TR gene sequences. A later analysis assigned CDR3 sequences and most-parsimonious VDJ recombination scenarios with the TCRdist pipeline. In a later analysis, every TCR beta chain was defined by the combination of its CDR3 amino acid sequence and its V-gene family, and reads without a unique V-gene family were dropped. As a way to deal with suspected cross-contamination and a sequencing artifact, a later analysis dropped 450 to 600 nucleotide sequences that were highly shared and had low generation probability. A later analysis calculated a clonal expansion index for each public chain from normalized within-repertoire ranks of inferred template counts. In a later analysis, generation probabilities were computed with a VDJ recombination model fitted to out-of-frame rearrangements, and the resulting probabilities were checked against IGoR. In a later analysis, TCR-TCR, TCR-HLA and TCR-CMV co-occurrence was scored with hypergeometric tests, and a repertoire-size bias correction was applied to TCR pairs. A later analysis estimated false discovery rates by permuting HLA or CMV assignments 20 times. In a later analysis, co-occurring TCRs were grouped using DBSCAN, with TCRdist sequence similarity added in when clustering inside HLA-allele-positive subsets. Co-occurrence clustering excluded repertoires with fewer than 30,000 or more than 120,000 public chains, plus five with anomalous nucleotide sharing. Not all clones reach the TCRdb copy of this immuneACCESS table, which keeps in-frame sequences only. Checked studies attribute under half of the gap to unresolved V genes and leave the rest unexplained. The D gene and trimming were derived from the DNA, and the V and J assignments and clone size from that table. The sample table records 40,000 or so clones; over 60% of these occur just once. The ten largest clones take up 3.4% of the sample.

The cohort was made up of about 610 healthy bone marrow donors. All cohort members were sampled while nominally healthy, although unrecorded immune exposures were likely present. The donor was CMV seronegative and belonged to the group of 352 seronegative cohort members. Every donor gave a peripheral blood sample, and the peripheral blood mononuclear cells from that sample were used for TCR beta sequencing. Genomic DNA extraction from the blood cell samples was performed with the Qiagen DNeasy Blood Extraction Kit. The TCR sequence derives from a woman aged 25 to 45 in good health and CMV-seronegative. The sequence links TRBV7-7 to TRBJ2-2; TRBD2 is a possible D gene, resting on 5 matching bases. Sequences were obtained from PBMCs. The CDR3 region reads CASSLDLATGELFF. The nucleotide sequence is given as TGTGCCAGCAGCTTAGACCTAGCCACCGGGGAGCTGTTTTTT. When the CDR3 is completed using the reference TRBV7-7 and TRBJ2-2 genes on either side, the full variable domain is GAGVSQSPRYKVTKRGQDVTLRCDPISSHATLYWYQQALGQGPEFLTYFNYEAQPDKSGLPSDRFSAERPEGSISTLTIQRTEQRDSAMYRCASSLDLATGELFFGEGSRLTVL.